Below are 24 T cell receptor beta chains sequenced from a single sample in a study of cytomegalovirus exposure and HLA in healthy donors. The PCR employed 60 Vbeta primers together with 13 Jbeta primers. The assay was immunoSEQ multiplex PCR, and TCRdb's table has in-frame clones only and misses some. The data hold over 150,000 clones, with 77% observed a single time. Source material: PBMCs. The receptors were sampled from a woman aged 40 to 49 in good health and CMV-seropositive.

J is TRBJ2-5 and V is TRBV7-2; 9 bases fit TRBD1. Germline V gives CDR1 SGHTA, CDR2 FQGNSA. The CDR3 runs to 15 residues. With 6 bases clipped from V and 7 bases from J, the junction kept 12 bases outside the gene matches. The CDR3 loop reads CASRFTGGMMGTQYF. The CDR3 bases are TGTGCCAGCAGGTTTACAGGGGGCATGATGGGGACCCAGTACTTC. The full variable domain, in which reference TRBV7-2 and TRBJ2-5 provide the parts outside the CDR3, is GAGVSQSPSNKVTEKGKDVELRCDPISGHTALYWYRQSLGQGLEFLIYFQGNSAPDKSGLPSDRFSAERTGGSVSTLTIQRTQQEDSAVYLCASRFTGGMMGTQYFGPGTRLLVL.

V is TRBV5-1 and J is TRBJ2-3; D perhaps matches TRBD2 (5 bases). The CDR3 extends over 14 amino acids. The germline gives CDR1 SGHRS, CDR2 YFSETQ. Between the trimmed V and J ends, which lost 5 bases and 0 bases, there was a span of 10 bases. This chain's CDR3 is CASRQAASTDTQYF. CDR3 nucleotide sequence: TGCGCCAGCAGACAAGCGGCTAGCACAGATACGCAGTATTTT.

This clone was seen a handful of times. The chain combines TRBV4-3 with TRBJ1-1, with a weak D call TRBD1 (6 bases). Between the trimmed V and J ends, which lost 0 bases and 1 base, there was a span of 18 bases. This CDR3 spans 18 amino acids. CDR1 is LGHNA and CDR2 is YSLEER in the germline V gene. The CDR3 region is CASSQEAEMGHPNTEAFF. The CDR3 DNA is TGCGCCAGCAGCCAAGAGGCCGAAATGGGACACCCGAACACTGAAGCTTTCTTT.

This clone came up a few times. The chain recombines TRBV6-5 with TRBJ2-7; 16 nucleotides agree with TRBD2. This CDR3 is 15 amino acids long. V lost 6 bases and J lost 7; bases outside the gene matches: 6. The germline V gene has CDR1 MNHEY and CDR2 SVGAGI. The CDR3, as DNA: TGTGCCAGCAGGGGACTAGCGGGGGGGCCCGGGGAGCAGTACTTC. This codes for CASRGLAGGPGEQYF.

The CDR3 protein is CASSPKVRGDTGELFF. In nucleotides, the CDR3 is TGTGCCAGCAGCCCCAAAGTCAGGGGCGACACCGGGGAGCTGTTTTTT. V and J are TRBV7-9 and TRBJ2-2; possibly TRBD1 for D (6 bases). The germline V and J ends were trimmed by 5 bases and 3 bases, with 16 bases remaining between them. The germline V gene encodes CDR1 SEHNR and CDR2 FQNEAQ (reference sequence). The CDR3 is made up of 16 amino acids.

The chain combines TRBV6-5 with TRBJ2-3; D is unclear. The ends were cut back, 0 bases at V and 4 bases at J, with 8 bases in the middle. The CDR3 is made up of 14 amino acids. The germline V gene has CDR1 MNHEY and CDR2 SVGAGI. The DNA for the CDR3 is TGTGCCAGCAGTTACTCGAGAGTCCCAGATACGCAGTATTTT. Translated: CASSYSRVPDTQYF.

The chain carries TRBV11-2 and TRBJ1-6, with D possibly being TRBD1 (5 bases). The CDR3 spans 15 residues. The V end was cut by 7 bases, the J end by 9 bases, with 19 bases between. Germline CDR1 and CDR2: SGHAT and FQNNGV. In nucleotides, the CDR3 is TGTGCCAGCACCCGCCAAGGGGCAGGAGCTTCACCCCTCCACTTT. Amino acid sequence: CASTRQGAGASPLHF. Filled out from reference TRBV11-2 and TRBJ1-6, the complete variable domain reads EAGVAQSPRYKIIEKRQSVAFWCNPISGHATLYWYQQILGQGPKLLIQFQNNGVVDDSQLPKDRFSAERLKGVDSTLKIQPAKLEDSAVYLCASTRQGAGASPLHFGNGTRLTVT.

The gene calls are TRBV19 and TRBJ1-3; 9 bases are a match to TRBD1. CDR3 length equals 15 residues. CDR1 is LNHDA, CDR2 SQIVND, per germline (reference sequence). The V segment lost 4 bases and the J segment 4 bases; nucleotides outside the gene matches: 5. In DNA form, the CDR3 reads TGTGCCAGTAGTACGACAGGGGGTAGAGGAAACACCATATATTTT. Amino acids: CASSTTGGRGNTIYF.

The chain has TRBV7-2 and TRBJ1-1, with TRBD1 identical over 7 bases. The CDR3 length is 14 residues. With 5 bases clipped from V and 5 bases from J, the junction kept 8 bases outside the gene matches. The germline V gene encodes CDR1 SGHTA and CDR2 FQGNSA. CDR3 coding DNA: TGTGCCAGCAGCGAAAGCGCACAGGGGACTGAAGCTTTCTTT. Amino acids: CASSESAQGTEAFF.

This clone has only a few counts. Here the CDR3 reads CATLLDNEQFF. CDR3 DNA: TGTGCCACCCTACTGGACAATGAGCAGTTCTTC. The chain is built from TRBV6-6 and TRBJ2-1; D gene uncertain. V was pared by 10 bases and J by 5 bases, with 9 bases between. Germline CDR1 is MNHNY and CDR2 is SVGAGI (reference sequence). The CDR3 totals 11 residues.

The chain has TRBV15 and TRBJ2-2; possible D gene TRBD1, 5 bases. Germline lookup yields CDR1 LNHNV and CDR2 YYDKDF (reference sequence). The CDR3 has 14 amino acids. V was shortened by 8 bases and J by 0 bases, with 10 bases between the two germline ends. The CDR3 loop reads CATEDISNTGELFF. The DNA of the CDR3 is TGTGCCACCGAGGACATATCGAACACCGGGGAGCTGTTTTTT.

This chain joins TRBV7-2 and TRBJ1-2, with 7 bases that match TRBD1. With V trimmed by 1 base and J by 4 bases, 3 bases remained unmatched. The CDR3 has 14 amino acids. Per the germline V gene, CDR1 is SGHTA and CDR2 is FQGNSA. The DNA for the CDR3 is TGTGCCAGCAGCTTAGGCAACAGGGGCTATGGCTACACCTTC. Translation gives CASSLGNRGYGYTF. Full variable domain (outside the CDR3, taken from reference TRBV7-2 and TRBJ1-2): GAGVSQSPSNKVTEKGKDVELRCDPISGHTALYWYRQSLGQGLEFLIYFQGNSAPDKSGLPSDRFSAERTGGSVSTLTIQRTQQEDSAVYLCASSLGNRGYGYTFGSGTRLTVV.

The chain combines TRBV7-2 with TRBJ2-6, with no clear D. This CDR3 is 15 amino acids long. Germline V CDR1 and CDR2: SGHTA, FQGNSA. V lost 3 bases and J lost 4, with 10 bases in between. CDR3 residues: CASSFPVAGANVLTF. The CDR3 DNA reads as TGTGCCAGCAGCTTCCCGGTCGCGGGGGCCAACGTCCTGACTTTC.

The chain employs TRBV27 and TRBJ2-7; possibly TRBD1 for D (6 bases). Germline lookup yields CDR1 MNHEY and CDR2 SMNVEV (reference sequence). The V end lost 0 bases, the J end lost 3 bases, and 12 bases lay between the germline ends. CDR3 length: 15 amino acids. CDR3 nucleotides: TGTGCCAGCAGTTTATCTGTGGACAGTATCTACGAGCAGTACTTC. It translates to CASSLSVDSIYEQYF.

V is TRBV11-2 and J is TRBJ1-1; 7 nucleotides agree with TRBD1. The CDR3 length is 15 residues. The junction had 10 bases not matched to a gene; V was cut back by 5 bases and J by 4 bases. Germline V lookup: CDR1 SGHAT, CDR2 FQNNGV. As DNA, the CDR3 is TGTGCCAGCAGCCCCCTCGGGACAGTCGGCACTGAAGCTTTCTTT. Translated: CASSPLGTVGTEAFF.

CDR3 nucleotide sequence: TGCAGCGCTCCGGCCTCCGGAGGAACTGAAGCTTTCTTT. This codes for CSAPASGGTEAFF. The chain combines TRBV29-1 with TRBJ1-1; D remains ambiguous. The V gene's germline CDR1 is SQVTM and CDR2 ANQGSEA. Trimming stripped 7 bases from V and 5 bases from J, with 17 bases between. CDR3 size: 13 residues.

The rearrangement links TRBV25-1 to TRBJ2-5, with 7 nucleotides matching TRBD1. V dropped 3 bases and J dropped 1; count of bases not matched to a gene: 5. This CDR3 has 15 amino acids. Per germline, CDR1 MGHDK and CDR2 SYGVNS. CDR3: CASSDGDSPQETQYF. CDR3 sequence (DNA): TGTGCCAGCAGTGATGGGGACAGTCCCCAAGAGACCCAGTACTTC.

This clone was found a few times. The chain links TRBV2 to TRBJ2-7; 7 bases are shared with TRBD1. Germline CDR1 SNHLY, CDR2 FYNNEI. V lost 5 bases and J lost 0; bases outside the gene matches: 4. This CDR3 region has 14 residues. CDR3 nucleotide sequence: TGTGCCAGCAGTCTGGGACAGCTCTCCTACGAGCAGTACTTC. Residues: CASSLGQLSYEQYF.

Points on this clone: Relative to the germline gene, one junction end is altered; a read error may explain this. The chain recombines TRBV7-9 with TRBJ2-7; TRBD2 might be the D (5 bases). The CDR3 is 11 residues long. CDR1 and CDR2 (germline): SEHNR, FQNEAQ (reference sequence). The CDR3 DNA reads TGTTCCAGCGGCTTCCAGTGGGAGCAGTACTTC. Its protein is CSSGFQWEQYF.

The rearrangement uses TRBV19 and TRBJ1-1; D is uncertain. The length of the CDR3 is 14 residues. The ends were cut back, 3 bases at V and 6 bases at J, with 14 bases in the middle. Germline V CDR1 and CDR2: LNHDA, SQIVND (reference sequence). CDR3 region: CASSISGVRAEAFF. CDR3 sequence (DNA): TGTGCCAGTAGTATTTCCGGGGTTCGAGCTGAAGCTTTCTTT.

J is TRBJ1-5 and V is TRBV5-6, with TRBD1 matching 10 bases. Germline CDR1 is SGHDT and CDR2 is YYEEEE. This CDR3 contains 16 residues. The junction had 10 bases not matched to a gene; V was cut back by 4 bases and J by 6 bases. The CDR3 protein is CASSLTGQGDFQPQHF. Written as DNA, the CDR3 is TGTGCCAGCAGCCTTACCGGACAGGGGGATTTTCAGCCCCAGCATTTT.

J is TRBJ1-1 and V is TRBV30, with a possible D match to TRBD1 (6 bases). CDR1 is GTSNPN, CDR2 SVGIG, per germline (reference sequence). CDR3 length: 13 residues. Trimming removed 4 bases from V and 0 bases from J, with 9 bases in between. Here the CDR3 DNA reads TGTGCCTGGACCACAGGGATGAACACTGAAGCTTTCTTT. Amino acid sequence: CAWTTGMNTEAFF.

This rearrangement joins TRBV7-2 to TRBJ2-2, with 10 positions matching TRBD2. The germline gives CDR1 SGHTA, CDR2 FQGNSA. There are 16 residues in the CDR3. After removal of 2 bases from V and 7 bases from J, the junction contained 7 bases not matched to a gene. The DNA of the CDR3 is TGTGCCAGCAGCTTACGGAGCGGGGGGGCGGTCGGGGAGCTGTTTTTT. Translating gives CASSLRSGGAVGELFF.

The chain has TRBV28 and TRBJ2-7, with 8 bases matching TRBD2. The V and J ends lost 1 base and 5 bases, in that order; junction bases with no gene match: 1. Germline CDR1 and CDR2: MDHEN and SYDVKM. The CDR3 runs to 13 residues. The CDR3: CASSLSGRDEQYF. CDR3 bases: TGTGCCAGCAGTTTATCCGGGAGGGACGAGCAGTACTTC.